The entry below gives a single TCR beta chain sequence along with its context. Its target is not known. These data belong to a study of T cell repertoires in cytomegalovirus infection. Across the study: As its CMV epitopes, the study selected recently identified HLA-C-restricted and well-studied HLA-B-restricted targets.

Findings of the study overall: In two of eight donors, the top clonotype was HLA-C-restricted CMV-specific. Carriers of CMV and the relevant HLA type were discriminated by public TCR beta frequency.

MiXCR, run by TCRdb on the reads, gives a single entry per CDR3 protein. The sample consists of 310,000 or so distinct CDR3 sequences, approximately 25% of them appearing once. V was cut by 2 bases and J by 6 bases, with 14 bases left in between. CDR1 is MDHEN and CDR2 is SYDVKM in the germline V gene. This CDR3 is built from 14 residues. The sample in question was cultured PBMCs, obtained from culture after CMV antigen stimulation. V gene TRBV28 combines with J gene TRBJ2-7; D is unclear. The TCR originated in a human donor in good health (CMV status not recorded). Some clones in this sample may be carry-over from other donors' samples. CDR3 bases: TGTGCCAGCAGTTTAGGATTCCTTAGGCCCGAGCAGTACTTC. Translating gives CASSLGFLRPEQYF.